This is a list of T cell receptor beta chains from one sample in a study of CD8+CD57+ T cells in acquired aplastic anemia. TCRdb reprocessed the reads via MiXCR and lists one record per CDR3 protein. The profile shows 400,000 to 450,000 distinct CDR3 sequences, around 72% of them singletons. Sequences were obtained from sorted CD4+, CD8+, or CD8+CD57+ T cells (not recorded which) from PBMCs. Every receptor here comes from a human donor in good health, serving as a control. CDR3s include the opening cysteine and the closing phenylalanine or tryptophan. A D gene is named only where the DNA matches it firmly. Some rows have no size entry. The others give once, few or many, or a class for an expanded clone.

CDR3 DNA: TGTGCCAGCAGCTTAGGGACAGGGGCAGATGGAAACTATGGCTACACCTTC
CDR3 protein: CASSLGTGADGNYGYTF
clone size: .
J gene: TRBJ1-2
D gene: TRBD1
V gene: TRBV5-4

CDR3 DNA: TGCAGCGTTCAAACGGGAACCCAACAGCCCCAGTACTTC
CDR3 protein: CSVQTGTQQPQYF
clone size: .
J gene: TRBJ2-5
D gene: .
V gene: TRBV29-1

CDR3 DNA: TGTGCCAGCAGCACATGGGACAGGGGTTCACCCCTCCACTTT
CDR3 protein: CASSTWDRGSPLHF
clone size: .
J gene: TRBJ1-6
D gene: TRBD1
V gene: TRBV5-8

CDR3 DNA: TGTGCCAGCAGGTTGGGGGCGTACGGGGAGCTGTTTTTT
CDR3 protein: CASRLGAYGELFF
clone size: .
J gene: TRBJ2-2
D gene: .
V gene: TRBV12-3/TRBV12-4

CDR3 DNA: TGCAGTGCCCTAGGGGAATCGGGCAATCAGCCCCAGCAGTTCTTC
CDR3 protein: CSALGESGNQPQQFF
clone size: few
J gene: TRBJ2-1
D gene: .
V gene: TRBV20-1

CDR3 DNA: TGTGCCAGCAGTTCCCCGGGACTCCAAGAGACCCAGTACTTC
CDR3 protein: CASSSPGLQETQYF
clone size: many
J gene: TRBJ2-5
D gene: .
V gene: TRBV6-6

CDR3 DNA: TGTGCCAGCAGCTTAGGGGACAGGAACACCTACGAGCAGTACTTC
CDR3 protein: CASSLGDRNTYEQYF
clone size: .
J gene: TRBJ2-7
D gene: TRBD1
V gene: TRBV7-6

CDR3 DNA: TGTGCCAGCAGCTTACAGGGCCTAGCGGGGGGCGCTACGTTCTTT
CDR3 protein: CASSLQGLAGGATFF
clone size: .
J gene: TRBJ1-1
D gene: .
V gene: TRBV7-2

CDR3 DNA: TGCGCCAGCAGCCACCCCGGAAAAACCGGGGAGCTGTTTTTT
CDR3 protein: CASSHPGKTGELFF
clone size: many
J gene: TRBJ2-2
D gene: .
V gene: TRBV4-1

CDR3 DNA: TGCAGTGCCGCCCCACCCTATAATTCACCCCTCCACTTT
CDR3 protein: CSAAPPYNSPLHF
clone size: .
J gene: TRBJ1-6
D gene: .
V gene: TRBV20-1

CDR3 DNA: TGTGCCAGCAGCTTCGGTGGCGGGGGTTTCGACGAGCAGTACTTC
CDR3 protein: CASSFGGGGFDEQYF
clone size: once
J gene: TRBJ2-7
D gene: TRBD2
V gene: TRBV7-2

CDR3 DNA: TGTGCCAGCAGCTTACGGGGACTCAACTCTGGAAACACCATATATTTT
CDR3 protein: CASSLRGLNSGNTIYF
clone size: .
J gene: TRBJ1-3
D gene: .
V gene: TRBV7-2

CDR3 DNA: TGTGCCAGCAGTTACATGGATAGCAATCAGCCCCAGCATTTT
CDR3 protein: CASSYMDSNQPQHF
clone size: many
J gene: TRBJ1-5
D gene: .
V gene: TRBV6-2/TRBV6-3

CDR3 DNA: TGTGCCAGCCGGGACCCCCCTAATGCACCCTTCTTTTTT
CDR3 protein: CASRDPPNAPFFF
clone size: .
J gene: TRBJ1-6
D gene: .
V gene: TRBV19

CDR3 DNA: TGCAGTGCTAGTATAGGGGCGGGAAACACCATATATTTT
CDR3 protein: CSASIGAGNTIYF
clone size: many
J gene: TRBJ1-3
D gene: .
V gene: TRBV20-1

CDR3 DNA: TGTGCCAGCAGTGGAGCCCGGGGACAGACTCAGCATTTT
CDR3 protein: CASSGARGQTQHF
clone size: .
J gene: TRBJ1-5
D gene: TRBD1
V gene: TRBV7-8